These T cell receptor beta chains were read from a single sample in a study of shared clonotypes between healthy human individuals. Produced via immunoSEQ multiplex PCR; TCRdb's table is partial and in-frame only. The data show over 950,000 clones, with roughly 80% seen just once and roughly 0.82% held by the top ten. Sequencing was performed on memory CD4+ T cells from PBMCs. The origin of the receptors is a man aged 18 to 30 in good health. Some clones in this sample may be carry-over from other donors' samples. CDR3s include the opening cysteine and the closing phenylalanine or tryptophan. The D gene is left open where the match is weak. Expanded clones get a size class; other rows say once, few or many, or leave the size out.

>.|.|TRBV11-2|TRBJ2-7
TGTGCCAGCAGCCTAGGGAGATTTGGGGAGCAGTACTTC
CASSLGRFGEQYF
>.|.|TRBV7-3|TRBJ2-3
TGTGCCAGCAGCCGCCAGGGAGATACGCAGTATTTT
CASSRQGDTQYF
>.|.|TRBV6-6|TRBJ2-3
TGTGCCAGCACCTCGCGGGGCTTCGGCACAGATACGCAGTATTTT
CASTSRGFGTDTQYF
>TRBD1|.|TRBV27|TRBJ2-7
TGTGCCAGCAGTTTAGCCGGGACAGGCTACGAGCAGTACTTC
CASSLAGTGYEQYF
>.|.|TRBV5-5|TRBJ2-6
TGTGCCAGCAGTTCGAGACAGCTCTCTGGGGCCAACGTCCTGACTTTC
CASSSRQLSGANVLTF
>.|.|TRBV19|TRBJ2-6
TGTGCCAGTAGTATTCAGTCAGGGGGGCTCTCTGGGGCCAACGTCCTGACTTTC
CASSIQSGGLSGANVLTF
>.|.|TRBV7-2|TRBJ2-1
TGTGCCAGCAGCACCCCAGGGGTTAGGCAGTTCTTC
CASSTPGVRQFF
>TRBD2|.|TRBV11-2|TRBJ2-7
TGTGCCAGCAGCTTTGTCCTAGCGGGAGAGCAGTACTTC
CASSFVLAGEQYF
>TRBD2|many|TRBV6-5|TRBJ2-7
TGTGCCAGCAGTTCGCGGACTAGCGGGAGGATCTACGAGCAGTACTTC
CASSSRTSGRIYEQYF
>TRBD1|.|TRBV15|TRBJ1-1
TGTGCCACCAGCAGGGGACAGGGAAGGACTGAAGCTTTCTTT
CATSRGQGRTEAFF
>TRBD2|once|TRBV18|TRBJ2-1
TGTGCCAGCTCACCCGGACTAGCGGCTTACAATGAGCAGTTCTTC
CASSPGLAAYNEQFF
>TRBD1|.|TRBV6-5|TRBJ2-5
TGTGCCAGCAGTCTCGTTGAGGGGGCTACGGAGACCCAGTACTTC
CASSLVEGATETQYF
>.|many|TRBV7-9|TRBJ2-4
TGTGCCAGCACCCCAGCCGGGACTGCGGACATTCAGTACTTC
CASTPAGTADIQYF
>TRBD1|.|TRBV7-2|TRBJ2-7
TGTGCCAGCAGCTCTCAGGGACAGGGCGGGGGAGAGCAGTACTTC
CASSSQGQGGGEQYF
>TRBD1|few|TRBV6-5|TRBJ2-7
TGTGCCAGCAGCGCCACGCCTCACAGGGGCTACGAGCAGTACTTC
CASSATPHRGYEQYF
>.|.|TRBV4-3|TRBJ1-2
TGCGCCAGCAGCCAAGATTGGGACTCGGACTATGGCTACACCTTC
CASSQDWDSDYGYTF
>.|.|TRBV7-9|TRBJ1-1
TGTGCCAGCAGCTTACTTCCTAGGAAACAGGTTGGTTGGCCTGAAGCTTTCTTT
CASSLLPRKQVGWPEAFF
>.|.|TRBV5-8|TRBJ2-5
TGTGCCAGCAGCTTTCAGGCCCGGGCGGAGACCCAGTACTTC
CASSFQARAETQYF
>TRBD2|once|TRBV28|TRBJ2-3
TGTGCCAGCAGACCGGACAGGGGAGCGTTTAGCGGGAGGGCTAAGGATACGCAGTATTTT
CASRPDRGAFSGRAKDTQYF
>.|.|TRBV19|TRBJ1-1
TGTGCCAGTAGCTGGGGGAGGGGGAACACTGAAGCTTTCTTT
CASSWGRGNTEAFF
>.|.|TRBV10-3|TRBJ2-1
TGTGCCATCAGTGAGTCGGAATACGGCTACAATGAGCAGTTCTTC
CAISESEYGYNEQFF
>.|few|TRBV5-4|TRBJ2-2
TGTGCCAGCAGCACACAGGGCGGGTCCGGGGAGCTGTTTTTT
CASSTQGGSGELFF
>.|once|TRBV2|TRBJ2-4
TGTGCCAGCAGTGGTTTAACAGGGCCTGGGAACATTCAGTACTTC
CASSGLTGPGNIQYF
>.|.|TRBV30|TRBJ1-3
TGTGCCTGGAGTGTAGGGGCAATTGGAAACACCATATATTTT
CAWSVGAIGNTIYF
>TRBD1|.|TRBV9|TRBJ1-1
TGTGCCAGCAGCGTAATGTCAGGGGGCTACACTGAAGCTTTCTTT
CASSVMSGGYTEAFF
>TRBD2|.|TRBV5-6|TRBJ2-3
TGTGCCAGCAGCTCTAGCGGGAGGGGCACAGATACGCAGTATTTT
CASSSSGRGTDTQYF
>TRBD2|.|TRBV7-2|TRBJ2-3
TGTGCCAGCGGCGTCAGGAGCGGGAGGGTTGGAGATACGCAGTATTTT
CASGVRSGRVGDTQYF
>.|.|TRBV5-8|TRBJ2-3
TGTGCCAGCAAGGACCGGACTCAGACTAGCACAGATACGCAGTATTTT
CASKDRTQTSTDTQYF